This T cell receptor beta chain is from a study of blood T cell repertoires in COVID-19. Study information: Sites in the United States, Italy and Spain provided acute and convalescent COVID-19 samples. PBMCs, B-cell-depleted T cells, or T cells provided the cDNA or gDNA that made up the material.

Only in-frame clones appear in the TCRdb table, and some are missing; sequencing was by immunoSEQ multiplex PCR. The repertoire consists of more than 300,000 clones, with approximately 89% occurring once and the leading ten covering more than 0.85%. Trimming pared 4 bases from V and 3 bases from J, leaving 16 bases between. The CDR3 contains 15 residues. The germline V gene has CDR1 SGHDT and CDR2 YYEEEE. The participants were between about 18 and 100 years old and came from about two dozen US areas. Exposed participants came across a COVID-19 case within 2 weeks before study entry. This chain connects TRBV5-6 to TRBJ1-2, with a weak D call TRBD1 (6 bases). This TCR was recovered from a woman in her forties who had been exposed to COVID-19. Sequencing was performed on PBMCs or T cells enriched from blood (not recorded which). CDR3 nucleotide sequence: TGTGCCAGCAGCCTAATACAGGGTGCGTACTATGGCTACACCTTC. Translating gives CASSLIQGAYYGYTF.